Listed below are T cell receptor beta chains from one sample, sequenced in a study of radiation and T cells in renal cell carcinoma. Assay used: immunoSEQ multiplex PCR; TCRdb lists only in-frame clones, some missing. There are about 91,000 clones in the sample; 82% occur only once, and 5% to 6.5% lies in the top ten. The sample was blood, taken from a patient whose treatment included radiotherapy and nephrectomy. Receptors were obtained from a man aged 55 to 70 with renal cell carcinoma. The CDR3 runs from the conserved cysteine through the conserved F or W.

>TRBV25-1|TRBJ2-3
CASSELGTDTQYF
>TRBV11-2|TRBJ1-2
CASSFDRGRSGYTF
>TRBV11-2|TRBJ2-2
CASSSRAGELFF
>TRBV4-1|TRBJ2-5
CASSQPDRVRETQYF
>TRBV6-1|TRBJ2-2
CASSEAGLNTGELFF
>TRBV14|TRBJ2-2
CASSQGSSPWDGELFF
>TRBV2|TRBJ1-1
CASSVEGQNTEAFF
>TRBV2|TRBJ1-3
CASRVTGTGNTIYF
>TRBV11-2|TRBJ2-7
CASSTDRGGHEQYF
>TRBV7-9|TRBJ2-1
CASSLRPSGRFRSNEQFF
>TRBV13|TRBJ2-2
CASSLKDRGLDTGELFF
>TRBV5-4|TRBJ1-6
CASSLEGFAENSPLHF
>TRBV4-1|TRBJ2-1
CASSQDLQTSYNEQFF
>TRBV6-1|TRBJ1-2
CASSDAQGNYGYTF